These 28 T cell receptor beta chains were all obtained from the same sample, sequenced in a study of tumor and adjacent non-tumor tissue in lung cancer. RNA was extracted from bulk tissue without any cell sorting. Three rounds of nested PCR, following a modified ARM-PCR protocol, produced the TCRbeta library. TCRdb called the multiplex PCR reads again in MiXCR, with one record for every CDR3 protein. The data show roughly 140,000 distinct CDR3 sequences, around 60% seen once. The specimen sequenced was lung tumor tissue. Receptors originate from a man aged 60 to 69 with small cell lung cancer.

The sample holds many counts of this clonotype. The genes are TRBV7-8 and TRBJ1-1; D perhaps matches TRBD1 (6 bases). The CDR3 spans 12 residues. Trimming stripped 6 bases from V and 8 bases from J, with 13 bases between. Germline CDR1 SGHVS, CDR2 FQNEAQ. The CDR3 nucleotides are TGTGCCAGCAGTCGGGGGGGGCAGGAAGCTTTCTTT. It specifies CASSRGGQEAFF.

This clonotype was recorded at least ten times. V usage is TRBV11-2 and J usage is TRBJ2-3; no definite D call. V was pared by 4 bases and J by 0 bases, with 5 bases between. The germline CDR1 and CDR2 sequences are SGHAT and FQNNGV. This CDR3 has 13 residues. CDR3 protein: CASSYTSTDTQYF. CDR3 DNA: TGTGCCAGCAGCTATACTAGCACAGATACGCAGTATTTT. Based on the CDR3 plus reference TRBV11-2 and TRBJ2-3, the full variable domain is EAGVAQSPRYKIIEKRQSVAFWCNPISGHATLYWYQQILGQGPKLLIQFQNNGVVDDSQLPKDRFSAERLKGVDSTLKIQPAKLEDSAVYLCASSYTSTDTQYFGPGTRLTVL.

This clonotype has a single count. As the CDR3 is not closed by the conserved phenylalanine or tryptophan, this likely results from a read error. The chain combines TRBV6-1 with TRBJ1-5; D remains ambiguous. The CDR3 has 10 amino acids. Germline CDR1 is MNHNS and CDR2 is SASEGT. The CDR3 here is CANSFGPQHS. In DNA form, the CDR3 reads TGTGCCAACAGTTTTGGGCCCCAGCATTCT.

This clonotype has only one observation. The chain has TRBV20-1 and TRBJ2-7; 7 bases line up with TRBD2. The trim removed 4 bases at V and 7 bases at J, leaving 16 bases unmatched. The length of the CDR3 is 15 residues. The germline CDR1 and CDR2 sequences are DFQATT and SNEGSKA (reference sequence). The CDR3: CSANLGLTGGEEQYF. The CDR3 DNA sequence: TGCAGTGCTAATCTGGGACTAACGGGAGGAGAGGAGCAGTACTTC.

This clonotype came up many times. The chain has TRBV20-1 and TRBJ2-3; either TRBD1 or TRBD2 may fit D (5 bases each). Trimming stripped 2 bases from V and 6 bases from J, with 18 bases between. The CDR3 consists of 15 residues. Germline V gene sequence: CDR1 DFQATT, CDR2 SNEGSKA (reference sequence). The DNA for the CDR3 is TGCAGTGCTAGATTGGGCCGGGACCGCTATGATACGCAGTATTTT. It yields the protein CSARLGRDRYDTQYF.

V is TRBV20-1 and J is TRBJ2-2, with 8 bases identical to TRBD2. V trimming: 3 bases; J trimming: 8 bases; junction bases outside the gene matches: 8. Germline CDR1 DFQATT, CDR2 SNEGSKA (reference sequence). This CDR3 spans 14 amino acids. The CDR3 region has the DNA TGCAGTGCTAGTTCCGGGAGGGGCGGTGGGGAGCTGTTTTTT. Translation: CSASSGRGGGELFF.

Here the CDR3 reads CASSYSIRTRIGELFF. The CDR3 DNA reads TGTGCCAGCAGTTACTCGATCCGGACAAGGATCGGGGAGCTGTTTTTT. V gene TRBV6-5 combines with J gene TRBJ2-2; D is possibly TRBD1 (5 bases). The CDR3 sequence is 16 residues long. In germline, CDR1 is MNHEY, CDR2 SVGAGI. The V gene lost 0 bases and the J gene lost 7 bases, with 15 bases spanning the gap.

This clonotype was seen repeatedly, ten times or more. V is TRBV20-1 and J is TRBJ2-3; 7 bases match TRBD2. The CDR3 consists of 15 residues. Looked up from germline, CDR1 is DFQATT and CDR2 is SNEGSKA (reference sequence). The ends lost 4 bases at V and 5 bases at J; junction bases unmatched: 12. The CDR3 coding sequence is TGCAGTGCTAAAAGAGGGAGGGCCGGGGGAGATACGCAGTATTTT. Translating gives CSAKRGRAGGDTQYF.

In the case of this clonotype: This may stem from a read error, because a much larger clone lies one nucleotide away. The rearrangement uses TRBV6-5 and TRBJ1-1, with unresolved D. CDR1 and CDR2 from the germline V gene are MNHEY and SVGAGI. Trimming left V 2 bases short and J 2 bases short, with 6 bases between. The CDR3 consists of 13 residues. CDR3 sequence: CASSYGDNTEAFF. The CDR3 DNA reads TGTGCCAGCAGTTACGGCGACAACACTGAAGCTTTCTTT.

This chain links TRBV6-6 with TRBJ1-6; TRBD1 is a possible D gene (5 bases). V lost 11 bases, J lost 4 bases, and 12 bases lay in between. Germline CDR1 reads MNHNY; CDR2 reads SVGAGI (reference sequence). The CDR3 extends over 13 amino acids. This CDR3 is CALAGRYNSPLHF. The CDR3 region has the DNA TGTGCCCTGGCGGGACGGTATAATTCACCCCTCCACTTT.

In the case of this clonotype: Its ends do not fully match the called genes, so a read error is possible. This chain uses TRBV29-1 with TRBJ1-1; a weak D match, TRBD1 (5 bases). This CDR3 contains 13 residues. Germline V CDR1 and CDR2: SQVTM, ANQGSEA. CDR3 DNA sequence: TGCAGCGTTGTTATAGGGGTAAACACTGGAGCTTTCTTT. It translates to CSVVIGVNTGAFF.

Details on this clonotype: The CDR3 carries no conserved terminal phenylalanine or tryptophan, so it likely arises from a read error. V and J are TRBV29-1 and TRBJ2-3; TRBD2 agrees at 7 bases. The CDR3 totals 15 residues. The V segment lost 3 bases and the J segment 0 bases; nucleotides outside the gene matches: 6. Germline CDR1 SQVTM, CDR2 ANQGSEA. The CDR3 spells CSVEGGIPSTDTQYL. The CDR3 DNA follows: TGCAGCGTTGAGGGGGGGATTCCTAGCACAGATACGCAGTATCTT.

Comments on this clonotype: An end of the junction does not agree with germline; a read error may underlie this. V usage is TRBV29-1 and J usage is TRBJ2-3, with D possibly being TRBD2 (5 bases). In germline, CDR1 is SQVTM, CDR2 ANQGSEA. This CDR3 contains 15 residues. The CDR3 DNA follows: TGCGGCGTTGTCGGAGGTCGCGGGAGCACAGATACGCAGTATTTT. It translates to CGVVGGRGSTDTQYF.

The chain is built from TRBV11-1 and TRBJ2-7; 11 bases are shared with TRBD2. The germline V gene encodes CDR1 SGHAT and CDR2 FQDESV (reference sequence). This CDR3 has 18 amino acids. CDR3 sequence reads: CDGSTVLGLAGLSAEQYF. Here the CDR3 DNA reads TGTGACGGCAGCACCGTTCTTGGACTAGCGGGCTTGTCGGCCGAGCAGTACTTC.

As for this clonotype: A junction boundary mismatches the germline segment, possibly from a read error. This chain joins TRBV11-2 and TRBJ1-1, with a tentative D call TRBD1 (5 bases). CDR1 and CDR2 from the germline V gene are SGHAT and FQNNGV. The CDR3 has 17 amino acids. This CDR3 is CANSSKQGPRIKTEAFF. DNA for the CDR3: TGTGCCAACAGCTCAAAGCAGGGACCAAGGATAAAGACTGAAGCTTTCTTT.

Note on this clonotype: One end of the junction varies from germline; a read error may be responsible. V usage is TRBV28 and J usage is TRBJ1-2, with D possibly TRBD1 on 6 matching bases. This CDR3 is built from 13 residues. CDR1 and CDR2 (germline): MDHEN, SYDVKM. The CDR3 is CASGFGGNYGYTF. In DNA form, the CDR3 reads TGTGCCAGCGGTTTCGGGGGCAACTATGGCTACACCTTC.

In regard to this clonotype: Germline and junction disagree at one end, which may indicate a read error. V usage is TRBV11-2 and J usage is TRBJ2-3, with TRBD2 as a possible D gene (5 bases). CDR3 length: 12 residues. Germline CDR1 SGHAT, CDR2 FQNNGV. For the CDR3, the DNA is TGTGTCAGCAGCTTAGATCGGGATATGCAGTATTTT. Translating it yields CVSSLDRDMQYF.

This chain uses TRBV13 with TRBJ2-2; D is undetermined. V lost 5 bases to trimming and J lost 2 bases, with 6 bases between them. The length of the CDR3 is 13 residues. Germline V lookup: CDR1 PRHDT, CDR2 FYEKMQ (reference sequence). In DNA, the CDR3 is TGTGCCAGCAGCGCAGAAAACACCGGGGAGCTGTTTTTT. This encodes CASSAENTGELFF.

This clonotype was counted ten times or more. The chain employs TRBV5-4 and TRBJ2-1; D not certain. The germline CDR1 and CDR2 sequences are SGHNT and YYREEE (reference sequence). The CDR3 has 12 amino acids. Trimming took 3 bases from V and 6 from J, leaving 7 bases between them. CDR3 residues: CASSSYPNEQFF. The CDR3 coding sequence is TGTGCCAGCAGCTCCTATCCCAATGAGCAGTTCTTC.

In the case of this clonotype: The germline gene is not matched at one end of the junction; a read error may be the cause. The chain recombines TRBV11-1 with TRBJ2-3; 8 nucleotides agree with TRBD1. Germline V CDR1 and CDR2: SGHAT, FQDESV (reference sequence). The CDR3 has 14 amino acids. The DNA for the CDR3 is TGTGTCAGCAGCTTGTACAGGGGGACATATACGCAGTATTTT. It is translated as CVSSLYRGTYTQYF.

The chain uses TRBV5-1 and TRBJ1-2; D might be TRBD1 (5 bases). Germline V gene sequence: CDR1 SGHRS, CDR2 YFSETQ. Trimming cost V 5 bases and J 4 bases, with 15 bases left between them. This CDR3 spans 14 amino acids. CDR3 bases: TGCGCCAGCAGTTTGCAGCAGGGAGGCTATGGCTACACCTTC. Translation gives CASSLQQGGYGYTF.

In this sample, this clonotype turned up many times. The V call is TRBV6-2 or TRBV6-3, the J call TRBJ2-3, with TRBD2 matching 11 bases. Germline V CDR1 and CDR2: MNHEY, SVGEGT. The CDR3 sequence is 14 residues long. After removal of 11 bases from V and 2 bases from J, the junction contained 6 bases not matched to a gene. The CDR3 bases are TGTGCCGCGGGACTAGCGGAGTCCACAGATACGCAGTATTTT. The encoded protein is CAAGLAESTDTQYF.

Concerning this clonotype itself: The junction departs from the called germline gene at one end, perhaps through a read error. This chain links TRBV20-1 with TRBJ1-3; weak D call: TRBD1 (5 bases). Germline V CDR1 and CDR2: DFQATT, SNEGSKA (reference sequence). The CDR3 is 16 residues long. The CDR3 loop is CTARGLGGGSGNTIYF. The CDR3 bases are TGCACTGCTAGAGGACTGGGGGGGGGCTCTGGAAACACCATATATTTT.

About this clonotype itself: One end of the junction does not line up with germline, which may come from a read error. CDR3 DNA sequence: TGCGGCGTTGATGTGGCAGGGGCGATCCTGGGAGGCTACACCTTC. Amino acid sequence: CGVDVAGAILGGYTF. This chain uses TRBV29-1 with TRBJ1-2; a weak D match, TRBD1 (6 bases). The CDR3 totals 15 residues. CDR1 and CDR2 (germline): SQVTM, ANQGSEA. Full variable domain (missing parts from reference TRBV29-1 and TRBJ1-2): SAVISQKPSRDICQRGTSLTIQCQVDSQVTMMFWYRQQPGQSLTLIATANQGSEATYESGFVIDKFPISRPNLTFSTLTVSNMSPEDSSIYLCGVDVAGAILGGYTFGSGTRLTVV.

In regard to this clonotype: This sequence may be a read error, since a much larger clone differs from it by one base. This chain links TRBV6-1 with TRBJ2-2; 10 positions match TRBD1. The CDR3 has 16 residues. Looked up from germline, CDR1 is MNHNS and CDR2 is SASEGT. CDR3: CGSSVGTGVAGGELFF. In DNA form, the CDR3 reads TGTGGCAGCAGTGTTGGGACAGGGGTAGCAGGCGGGGAGCTGTTTTTT.

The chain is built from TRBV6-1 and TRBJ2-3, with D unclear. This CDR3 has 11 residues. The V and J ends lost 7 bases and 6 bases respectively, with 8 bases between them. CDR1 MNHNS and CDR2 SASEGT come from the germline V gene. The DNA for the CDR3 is TGTGCCAGCAATACATGGGATACGCAGTATTTT. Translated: CASNTWDTQYF.

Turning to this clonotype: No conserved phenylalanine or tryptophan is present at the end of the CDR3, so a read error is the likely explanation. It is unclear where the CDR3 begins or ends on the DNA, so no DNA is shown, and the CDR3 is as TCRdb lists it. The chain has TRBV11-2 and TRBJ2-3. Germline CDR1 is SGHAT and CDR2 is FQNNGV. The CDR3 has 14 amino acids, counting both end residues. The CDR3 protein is CASSLEQSTDTRYS.

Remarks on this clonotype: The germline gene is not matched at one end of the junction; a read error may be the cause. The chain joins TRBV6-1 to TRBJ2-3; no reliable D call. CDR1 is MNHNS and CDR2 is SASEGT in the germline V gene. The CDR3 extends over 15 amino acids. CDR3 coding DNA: TGTGTCAGCAGTGCGTTCCTAGGGAGCACAGATACGCAGTATTTT. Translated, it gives CVSSAFLGSTDTQYF.